Each of the 28 T cell receptor beta chains below was sequenced from the same sample in a study of T cells in localized non-small cell lung cancer. TCRdb keeps only in-frame clones here, not all; method: immunoSEQ multiplex PCR. The table has about 15,000 clones, about 87% seen once. The starting material was peripheral blood mononuclear cells, obtained before any cancer treatment. These receptors were obtained from a male donor at least 60 years old with stage II lung adenocarcinoma.

V gene TRBV4-3 combines with J gene TRBJ2-1, with D possibly being TRBD1 (5 bases). Germline V CDR1 and CDR2: LGHNA, YSLEER. The V end lost 0 bases, the J end lost 6 bases, and 12 bases lay between the germline ends. The CDR3 is 15 residues long. The CDR3 sequence: CASSQDKGKGNEQFF. CDR3 in DNA: TGCGCCAGCAGCCAAGATAAGGGGAAGGGCAATGAGCAGTTCTTC.

The rearrangement uses TRBV5-1 and TRBJ2-3; 11 nucleotides align to TRBD2. Trimming at V came to 4 bases and at J to 1 base, leaving 5 bases not matched to a gene. The CDR3 totals 16 residues. Germline CDR1 SGHRS, CDR2 YFSETQ. This CDR3 reads CASSHRTSGRTDTQYF. CDR3 sequence (DNA): TGCGCCAGCAGCCACAGGACTAGCGGGCGCACAGATACGCAGTATTTT.

The gene calls are TRBV10-1 and TRBJ2-1, with 12 bases aligning to TRBD2. This CDR3 contains 15 residues. V dropped 5 bases and J dropped 9; count of bases not matched to a gene: 8. Per germline, CDR1 WNHNN and CDR2 SYGVQD (reference sequence). The CDR3 DNA reads TGCGCCAGCAGTTCGGCTAGCGGGAGGGCCAGTGAGCAGTTCTTC. As protein: CASSSASGRASEQFF.

The J gene is TRBJ1-1, the V gene TRBV27; D call uncertain. V was clipped by 3 bases and J by 3 bases, with 8 bases between them. This CDR3 has 13 residues. Germline values: CDR1 MNHEY, CDR2 SMNVEV (reference sequence). CDR3 loop: CASSFDKYTEAFF. CDR3 bases: TGTGCCAGCAGTTTTGACAAGTACACTGAAGCTTTCTTT.

The genes are TRBV29-1 and TRBJ2-1; TRBD1 agrees at 7 bases. The CDR3 sequence is 12 residues long. J was trimmed by 12 bases and V by 4 bases; bases with no gene match: 9. Germline values: CDR1 SQVTM, CDR2 ANQGSEA. For the CDR3, the DNA is TGCAGCGTTGCTGAGGGGGCTGGGTGGCAGTTCTTC. Translation gives CSVAEGAGWQFF.

This clone was seen a few times. The rearrangement links TRBV18 to TRBJ2-7; D unclear. Germline CDR1 KGHSH, CDR2 LQKENI. Trimming left V 3 bases short and J 0 bases short, with 6 bases between. The CDR3 runs to 13 residues. The CDR3 nucleotides are TGTGCCAGCTCACCTTCCGCCTCCTACGAGCAGTACTTC. Translation gives CASSPSASYEQYF.

The chain couples TRBV5-5 to TRBJ1-1, with 8 positions matching TRBD1. Germline CDR1 and CDR2: SGHKS and YYEKEE (reference sequence). V shed 4 bases and J 4 bases; nucleotides not matched to a gene: 15. The CDR3 extends over 17 amino acids. CDR3 nucleotides: TGTGCCAGCAGCAGTCGACAGGGGCCGAGCGTTGGCACTGAAGCTTTCTTT. Its protein is CASSSRQGPSVGTEAFF.

The V and J genes are TRBV15 and TRBJ1-3; D remains unclear. The CDR3 runs 15 residues. Germline CDR1 and CDR2: LNHNV and YYDKDF (reference sequence). The ends were cut back, 0 bases at V and 1 base at J, with 7 bases in the middle. This chain's CDR3 is CATSRDRGSGNTIYF. CDR3 DNA sequence: TGTGCCACCAGCAGAGATAGAGGGTCTGGAAACACCATATATTTT.

V gene TRBV29-1 combines with J gene TRBJ1-2; D remains unclear. This CDR3 spans 12 amino acids. Germline CDR1 and CDR2: SQVTM and ANQGSEA. The V end was cut by 4 bases, the J end by 0 bases, with 6 bases between. In DNA form, the CDR3 reads TGCAGCGTTGTAACCCCTAACTATGGCTACACCTTC. Translated, it gives CSVVTPNYGYTF.

V usage is TRBV29-1 and J usage is TRBJ2-1; 11 nucleotides agree with TRBD2. Germline assignment: CDR1 SQVTM and CDR2 ANQGSEA. The CDR3 is made up of 13 amino acids. Losses at the gene ends were 4 bases for V and 9 bases for J; bases not matched to a gene: 5. CDR3 sequence reads: CSVVVSGRGEQFF. The DNA of the CDR3 is TGCAGCGTTGTCGTTAGCGGGAGGGGTGAGCAGTTCTTC.

This clone showed up just once. This chain links TRBV12-5 with TRBJ2-6; 10 bases map to TRBD1. Germline CDR1 reads LGHNT; CDR2 reads FRNRAP. With V trimmed by 6 bases and J by 1 base, 6 bases remained unmatched. CDR3 length equals 17 residues. The DNA for the CDR3 is TGTGCTAGTGGAGCCGGGACAGGGGAATCTGGGGCCAACGTCCTGACTTTC. Amino acid sequence: CASGAGTGESGANVLTF. Looking up the rest from reference TRBV12-5 and TRBJ2-6 gives the full variable domain: DARVTQTPRHKVTEMGQEVTMRCQPILGHNTVFWYRQTMMQGLELLAYFRNRAPLDDSGMPKDRFSAEMPDATLATLKIQPSEPRDSAVYFCASGAGTGESGANVLTFGAGSRLTVL.

The V call is TRBV2, the J call TRBJ1-1; the D is unclear. Germline loops: CDR1 SNHLY, CDR2 FYNNEI. V shed 3 bases and J shed 7 bases, with 15 bases lying between them. This CDR3 spans 14 amino acids. The CDR3 DNA reads as TGTGCCAGCAGTGAGTTGCCAGGCAGAGATGAAGCTTTCTTT. This gives the protein CASSELPGRDEAFF.

The chain employs TRBV27 and TRBJ1-2, with D unresolved. The V gene's germline CDR1 is MNHEY and CDR2 SMNVEV (reference sequence). This CDR3 spans 14 amino acids. Trimming removed 5 bases at V and 5 bases at J, with 15 bases between. CDR3 loop: CASSPSGTRYGYTF. The CDR3 nucleotides read TGTGCCAGCAGTCCTTCGGGAACACGGTATGGCTACACCTTC.

The V gene is TRBV5-4, the J gene TRBJ1-4; D is possibly TRBD1 (5 bases). V was trimmed by 3 bases and J by 6 bases, leaving 12 bases between them. The CDR3 spans 14 residues. Germline loops: CDR1 SGHNT, CDR2 YYREEE (reference sequence). CDR3 coding DNA: TGTGCCAGCAGCTCAGCGGGGCTCTATGAAAAACTGTTTTTT. Its protein is CASSSAGLYEKLFF.

The chain carries TRBV5-1 and TRBJ1-1; D might be TRBD1 (6 bases). Trimming left V 4 bases short and J 5 bases short, with 18 bases between. The CDR3 is 15 amino acids. In germline, CDR1 is SGHRS, CDR2 YFSETQ. CDR3 nucleotides: TGCGCCAGCAGCGAGAATCCAGGGGCCCCGACTGAAGCTTTCTTT. This codes for CASSENPGAPTEAFF.

This chain uses TRBV4-3 with TRBJ2-7; D may be TRBD1 (6 bases). CDR3 size: 14 residues. In germline, CDR1 is LGHNA, CDR2 YSLEER. Trimming removed 3 bases from V and 6 bases from J, with 15 bases in between. In DNA form, the CDR3 reads TGCGCCAGCAGCCACGGCAGGGGATCGGGCGAGCAGTACTTC. It specifies CASSHGRGSGEQYF.

The chain carries TRBV9 and TRBJ2-3; the D gene is possibly TRBD2 (6 bases). V lost 3 bases, J lost 6 bases, and 17 bases lay in between. The CDR3 totals 15 residues. Germline values: CDR1 SGDLS, CDR2 YYNGEE. CDR3 sequence (DNA): TGTGCCAGCAGCGCCCAAGACGGGAGCTTCGATACGCAGTATTTT. This sequence encodes CASSAQDGSFDTQYF.

This chain joins TRBV6-5 and TRBJ1-2; 8 bases are a match to TRBD1. Per germline, CDR1 MNHEY and CDR2 SVGAGI. The CDR3 consists of 14 residues. Germline trimming cut 2 bases from V and 3 bases from J; bases unmatched to any gene: 2. CDR3 bases: TGTGCCAGCAGTTACGGACAGGGCTACTATGGCTACACCTTC. Residues: CASSYGQGYYGYTF.

CDR3 residues: CASSPVDAETQYF. CDR3 bases: TGTGCCAGCTCACCCGTAGATGCGGAGACCCAGTACTTC. The genes are TRBV18 and TRBJ2-5; D call uncertain. The germline V gene encodes CDR1 KGHSH and CDR2 LQKENI. This CDR3 contains 13 residues. V lost 3 bases and J lost 5, with 10 bases in between.

This clone was detected only once. V usage is TRBV29-1 and J usage is TRBJ2-1; D might be TRBD2 (5 bases). This CDR3 region has 14 residues. Trimming pared 6 bases from V and 0 bases from J, leaving 12 bases between. Germline V gene sequence: CDR1 SQVTM, CDR2 ANQGSEA. CDR3 amino acids: CSVEKRSSYNEQFF. CDR3 in DNA: TGCAGCGTCGAGAAGCGGAGCTCCTACAATGAGCAGTTCTTC.

The V and J genes are TRBV19 and TRBJ1-2; 7 positions match TRBD1. The CDR3 has 15 residues. The trim removed 6 bases at V and 2 bases at J, leaving 9 bases unmatched. CDR1 and CDR2 from the germline V gene are LNHDA and SQIVND (reference sequence). The DNA for the CDR3 is TGTGCCAGTAGCCTACAGGGGAAGCCCAACTATGGCTACACCTTC. Translating gives CASSLQGKPNYGYTF.

The chain links TRBV7-8 to TRBJ1-2; a possible D gene is TRBD1 (5 bases). Germline CDR1 reads SGHVS; CDR2 reads FQNEAQ. This CDR3 contains 13 residues. The V end was cut by 4 bases, the J end by 5 bases, with 11 bases between. CDR3 nucleotide sequence: TGTGCCAGCAGCTCTTCCGACAGTTATGGCTACACCTTC. Residues: CASSSSDSYGYTF. The full variable domain, with the rest looked up from reference TRBV7-8 and TRBJ1-2, is GAGVSQSPRYKVAKRGQDVALRCDPISGHVSLFWYQQALGQGPEFLTYFQNEAQLDKSGLPSDRFFAERPEGSVSTLKIQRTQQEDSAVYLCASSSSDSYGYTFGSGTRLTVV.

The chain joins TRBV2 to TRBJ1-5; D gene uncertain. V was clipped by 6 bases and J by 0 bases, with 9 bases between them. CDR3 length equals 14 residues. Germline lookup yields CDR1 SNHLY and CDR2 FYNNEI. The CDR3 sequence: CASSPPYSNQPQHF. The CDR3 nucleotides read TGTGCCAGCAGCCCACCCTATAGCAATCAGCCCCAGCATTTT.

The chain combines TRBV11-3 with TRBJ1-1, with TRBD1 identical over 7 bases. V shed 1 base and J 1 base; nucleotides not matched to a gene: 3. The V gene's germline CDR1 is SGHNT and CDR2 YENEEA. The length of the CDR3 is 15 residues. The CDR3 DNA sequence: TGTGCCAGCAGCTTAGTAGGGGGCCGGAACACTGAAGCTTTCTTT. Protein product: CASSLVGGRNTEAFF. Based on the CDR3 plus reference TRBV11-3 and TRBJ1-1, the full variable domain is EAGVVQSPRYKIIEKKQPVAFWCNPISGHNTLYWYLQNLGQGPELLIRYENEEAVDDSQLPKDRFSAERLKGVDSTLKIQPAELGDSAVYLCASSLVGGRNTEAFFGQGTRLTVV.

V usage is TRBV5-5 and J usage is TRBJ2-7; perhaps TRBD1 as D (5 bases). Trimming removed 0 bases at V and 5 bases at J, with 18 bases between. Germline CDR1 SGHKS, CDR2 YYEKEE (reference sequence). The CDR3 length is 16 residues. In DNA form, the CDR3 reads TGTGCCAGCAGCTTGGGCGCAGGCAGGGAAATCAACGAGCAGTACTTC. The encoded protein is CASSLGAGREINEQYF.

This chain links TRBV7-8 with TRBJ2-3; TRBD2 matches 8 bases. V gave up 1 base and J gave up 5 bases; unmatched junction bases: 5. The CDR3 is made up of 15 amino acids. Germline V lookup: CDR1 SGHVS, CDR2 FQNEAQ. The CDR3 coding sequence is TGTGCCAGCAGCTTAGAAGCGGGAGTCGTAGATACGCAGTATTTT. This gives the protein CASSLEAGVVDTQYF.

V is TRBV10-3 and J is TRBJ2-1, with D uncertain. V lost 0 bases, J lost 6 bases, and 3 bases lay in between. The germline gives CDR1 ENHRY, CDR2 SYGVKD. There are 12 residues in the CDR3. The CDR3 loop reads CAISESGNEQFF. The DNA for the CDR3 is TGTGCCATCAGTGAGTCCGGCAATGAGCAGTTCTTC.

V and J are TRBV2 and TRBJ1-2; D not resolved. V shed 0 bases and J shed 8 bases, with 19 bases lying between them. CDR1 is SNHLY, CDR2 FYNNEI, per germline. This CDR3 is 16 amino acids long. Here the CDR3 reads CASSEALTIPWGGYTF. CDR3 bases: TGTGCCAGCAGTGAAGCGCTCACCATCCCCTGGGGAGGCTACACCTTC.